This TCR beta chain comes out of a study of identical twins. Points from the study as a whole: Invariant MAIT and iNKT cells could partly confound zero-insertion analyses. Out-of-frame alpha sequences common to twins were enriched for low generation probability.

The CDR3 length is 13 residues. V lost 5 bases to trimming and J lost 15 bases, with 20 bases between them. Germline V gene lookup returns CDR1 SEHNR and CDR2 FQNEAQ (reference sequence). About this clonotype: Its antigen is unidentified.

A single record per CDR3 protein comes from TCRdb applying MiXCR to the 5' RACE reads. The repertoire holds approximately 530,000 distinct CDR3 sequences, around 22% seen once, with 0.4% to 0.6% in the top ten. Separately, the same data were catalogued under a study of yellow fever vaccine responses in identical twins.

Sequenced: CD4+ T cells sorted from blood. The chain uses TRBV7-9 and TRBJ2-1; possibly TRBD1 or TRBD2 for D (5 bases each). The clonotype comes from a woman aged 18-30 years in good health. The CDR3 DNA reads as TGTGCCAGCAGCCCCCTTCAGGGACCTATCTTGTTCTTC. Its protein product is CASSPLQGPILFF.